The TCR beta chain described here comes from a study of blood T cell repertoires in COVID-19. At the level of the study: Sites across the United States, Italy and Spain contributed samples from acute and convalescent COVID-19.

TCRdb's table, derived via immunoSEQ multiplex PCR, lists solely in-frame clones and lacks some. In the table there are around 230,000 clones, over 75% of which are singletons. In germline, CDR1 is SGHRS, CDR2 YFSETQ. V was trimmed by 4 bases and J by 4 bases, leaving 15 bases between them. The CDR3 spans 15 residues. Sequencing used peripheral blood. This sequence was found in a woman aged 80 or over with acute or convalescent COVID-19. The chain has TRBV5-1 and TRBJ1-3, with TRBD1 as a possible D gene (6 bases). The CDR3 sequence: CASSPMGQGGNTIYF. CDR3 in DNA: TGCGCCAGCAGCCCTATGGGGCAGGGGGGAAACACCATATATTTT.